These T cell receptor beta chains were read from a single sample in a study of blood T cells in healthy people across ages. TCRdb passed the 5' RACE reads through MiXCR, listing each CDR3 protein once. This table has over 1,300,000 distinct CDR3 sequences, 59% appearing once. The sequenced sample consisted of blood. Receptors originate from a man between 18 and 35 years old in good health. Each CDR3 is given with its conserved first and last residue. The order of the fields is CDR3 DNA, CDR3 protein, V gene, J gene, clone size, D gene. A D gene is named only where the DNA matches it firmly. Rows give clone size only sometimes, using once, few, many, or a class for an expanded clone.

CDR3nt: TGTGCCAGCAGTTGGTCTGAAGCTTTCTTT
CDR3aa: CASSWSEAFF
v_gene: TRBV6-8
j_gene: TRBJ1-1
abundance: .
d_gene: .

CDR3nt: TGTGCCACCAGTGACCCTAAACATTCCGGTGAGCAGTTCTTC
CDR3aa: CATSDPKHSGEQFF
v_gene: TRBV24-1
j_gene: TRBJ2-1
abundance: .
d_gene: .

CDR3nt: TGCAGTGCTAGAGACGGCGCAGGGTTCGGGCAAGAGACCCAGTACTTC
CDR3aa: CSARDGAGFGQETQYF
v_gene: TRBV20-1
j_gene: TRBJ2-5
abundance: few
d_gene: .

CDR3nt: TGTGCCAGCAGCCACCGGGACACCGCCTACAATGAGCAGTTCTTC
CDR3aa: CASSHRDTAYNEQFF
v_gene: TRBV6-5
j_gene: TRBJ2-1
abundance: .
d_gene: .

CDR3nt: TGTGCCAGCAGTGACCCTTACTACGAGCAGTACTTC
CDR3aa: CASSDPYYEQYF
v_gene: TRBV2
j_gene: TRBJ2-7
abundance: few
d_gene: .

CDR3nt: TGCAGCGCTCGAGGTGGACAGATCTACGAGCAGTACTTC
CDR3aa: CSARGGQIYEQYF
v_gene: TRBV29-1
j_gene: TRBJ2-7
abundance: few
d_gene: .

CDR3nt: TGCAGTGCGCGGGCCCCCACAGAGATGATGTTGTACAATGAACAGTTCTTC
CDR3aa: CSARAPTEMMLYNEQFF
v_gene: TRBV20-1
j_gene: TRBJ2-1
abundance: .
d_gene: .

CDR3nt: TGTGCCAGCAGCGTAGCTATTGGAGGGGATGGCTACACCTTC
CDR3aa: CASSVAIGGDGYTF
v_gene: TRBV9
j_gene: TRBJ1-2
abundance: once
d_gene: .

CDR3nt: TGCGCCAGCAGCTTTAAAACCGGGACAAAGCGAGTTGGCTACACCTTC
CDR3aa: CASSFKTGTKRVGYTF
v_gene: TRBV5-1
j_gene: TRBJ1-2
abundance: .
d_gene: .

CDR3nt: TGCGCCAGCAGCTTGGAGCGTGGGAACCATGAGCAGTTCTTC
CDR3aa: CASSLERGNHEQFF
v_gene: TRBV5-1
j_gene: TRBJ2-1
abundance: .
d_gene: .

CDR3nt: TGTGCCATCAGTTACGGGGGGAAGAATGAGCAGTTCTTC
CDR3aa: CAISYGGKNEQFF
v_gene: TRBV10-3
j_gene: TRBJ2-1
abundance: .
d_gene: TRBD2

CDR3nt: TGCAGCGTTCTGCGGGACTCCTACGAGCAGTACTTC
CDR3aa: CSVLRDSYEQYF
v_gene: TRBV29-1
j_gene: TRBJ2-7
abundance: few
d_gene: .

CDR3nt: TGCAGCGTTGCTTTTGAATTTTCCTACAATGAGCAGTTCTTC
CDR3aa: CSVAFEFSYNEQFF
v_gene: TRBV29-1
j_gene: TRBJ2-1
abundance: .
d_gene: .

CDR3nt: TGTGCCAGCTCAGGACAGGGGGGGGAAAAACTGTTTTTT
CDR3aa: CASSGQGGEKLFF
v_gene: TRBV6-5
j_gene: TRBJ1-4
abundance: .
d_gene: TRBD1

CDR3nt: TGTGCCAGCAGACTCGACAGGGCCAACACAGATACGCAGTATTTT
CDR3aa: CASRLDRANTDTQYF
v_gene: TRBV6-2/TRBV6-3
j_gene: TRBJ2-3
abundance: .
d_gene: TRBD1

CDR3nt: TGTGCCAGCAGTTTAGACAGTTTGGGGACCCAGTACTTC
CDR3aa: CASSLDSLGTQYF
v_gene: TRBV12-3/TRBV12-4
j_gene: TRBJ2-5
abundance: .
d_gene: .

CDR3nt: TGTGCCAGCAGCATCCCCCCGCACTATGGCTACACCTTC
CDR3aa: CASSIPPHYGYTF
v_gene: TRBV7-2
j_gene: TRBJ1-2
abundance: .
d_gene: .

CDR3nt: TGTGCCAGCAACAAAAGGAGTAATGAAAAACTGTTTTTT
CDR3aa: CASNKRSNEKLFF
v_gene: TRBV6-1
j_gene: TRBJ1-4
abundance: .
d_gene: .

CDR3nt: TGTGCCAGCAGCTTCACCGGGACAGGGGGCGCGACCGAGTATGGCTACACCTTC
CDR3aa: CASSFTGTGGATEYGYTF
v_gene: TRBV7-9
j_gene: TRBJ1-2
abundance: .
d_gene: TRBD1

CDR3nt: TGTGCCAGCAGGAAAAGCCGGGGGGACACAGATACGCAGTATTTT
CDR3aa: CASRKSRGDTDTQYF
v_gene: TRBV7-2
j_gene: TRBJ2-3
abundance: few
d_gene: TRBD2

CDR3nt: TGCAGCGTTGCCAGGGGTGCCGACGAGCAGTACTTC
CDR3aa: CSVARGADEQYF
v_gene: TRBV29-1
j_gene: TRBJ2-7
abundance: .
d_gene: .

CDR3nt: TGTGCCAGCAGCCAAGAAGCAGATAACTCCTATGGCTACACCTTC
CDR3aa: CASSQEADNSYGYTF
v_gene: TRBV4-2
j_gene: TRBJ1-2
abundance: .
d_gene: .

CDR3nt: TGTGCCAGCAGGGGAGACCTAGCCAAAAACATTCAGTACTTC
CDR3aa: CASRGDLAKNIQYF
v_gene: TRBV12-3/TRBV12-4
j_gene: TRBJ2-4
abundance: few
d_gene: .

CDR3nt: TGTGCCAGCAGCCAAGTGGGAAGCTATGGCTACACCTTC
CDR3aa: CASSQVGSYGYTF
v_gene: TRBV3-1
j_gene: TRBJ1-2
abundance: many
d_gene: .

CDR3nt: TGTGCCAGCAGCTTAGTAGGCCGCCTCAGCTCCTACGAGCAGTACTTC
CDR3aa: CASSLVGRLSSYEQYF
v_gene: TRBV7-9
j_gene: TRBJ2-7
abundance: few
d_gene: .

CDR3nt: TGCAGTGCTAGAGCTACGACTAGCCCGGGAGGGATTGAGCAGTTCTTC
CDR3aa: CSARATTSPGGIEQFF
v_gene: TRBV20-1
j_gene: TRBJ2-1
abundance: many
d_gene: TRBD2

CDR3nt: TGCGCCAGCAGCCCCTCGACAGTCCGCCGGCCTGGGGCCAACGTCCTGACTTTC
CDR3aa: CASSPSTVRRPGANVLTF
v_gene: TRBV4-3
j_gene: TRBJ2-6
abundance: .
d_gene: .

CDR3nt: TGTGCCACCGGCAGAGATCGAGCGGGAAGGGATGAGCAGTTCTTC
CDR3aa: CATGRDRAGRDEQFF
v_gene: TRBV15
j_gene: TRBJ2-1
abundance: .
d_gene: TRBD2

CDR3nt: TGTGCCAGCAGTTACTCATCCGGGACTAGCGCTGAAGAGACCCAGTACTTC
CDR3aa: CASSYSSGTSAEETQYF
v_gene: TRBV6-5
j_gene: TRBJ2-5
abundance: .
d_gene: TRBD2

CDR3nt: TGTGCTAGTGGTTTTCCGCAGTTCTTC
CDR3aa: CASGFPQFF
v_gene: TRBV12-5
j_gene: TRBJ2-1
abundance: .
d_gene: .

CDR3nt: TGCGCCAGCAGCCAAGTGACCGGGAGGCAGACTGGCTACACCTTC
CDR3aa: CASSQVTGRQTGYTF
v_gene: TRBV4-1
j_gene: TRBJ1-2
abundance: .
d_gene: .

CDR3nt: TGTGCCAGCGGCACAGAAGGCAATCAGCCCCAGCATTTT
CDR3aa: CASGTEGNQPQHF
v_gene: TRBV2
j_gene: TRBJ1-5
abundance: once
d_gene: .

CDR3nt: TGCGCCAGCAGCTTGGGTCGGGAGGCGATTAATGAGCAGTTCTTC
CDR3aa: CASSLGREAINEQFF
v_gene: TRBV5-1
j_gene: TRBJ2-1
abundance: .
d_gene: TRBD2

CDR3nt: TGTGCCAGCAGTGAAGGGGACAGGTACAATGAGCAGTTCTTC
CDR3aa: CASSEGDRYNEQFF
v_gene: TRBV25-1
j_gene: TRBJ2-1
abundance: .
d_gene: TRBD1

CDR3nt: TGTGCCAGCAGTTTAGCAGCACCTCCTTGGGGTGAAGCTTTCTTT
CDR3aa: CASSLAAPPWGEAFF
v_gene: TRBV12-3/TRBV12-4
j_gene: TRBJ1-1
abundance: .
d_gene: .

CDR3nt: TGCGCCAGCAGCCATGGGGAGAACTACGAGCAGTACTTC
CDR3aa: CASSHGENYEQYF
v_gene: TRBV4-1
j_gene: TRBJ2-7
abundance: few
d_gene: .

CDR3nt: TGTGCCAGCAGCAACCGGGACCCCGTGGGGACCCAGTACTTC
CDR3aa: CASSNRDPVGTQYF
v_gene: TRBV7-9
j_gene: TRBJ2-5
abundance: .
d_gene: .

CDR3nt: TGTGCCAGCAGCCAACCCGGTACGAGGGGTTCCTACAATGAGCAGTTCTTC
CDR3aa: CASSQPGTRGSYNEQFF
v_gene: TRBV27
j_gene: TRBJ2-1
abundance: .
d_gene: .

CDR3nt: TGTGCCAGCAGTGAGGAACGCTGGGACAGCCCCTACGAGCAGTACTTC
CDR3aa: CASSEERWDSPYEQYF
v_gene: TRBV25-1
j_gene: TRBJ2-7
abundance: .
d_gene: TRBD1

CDR3nt: TGCGCCAGCAGCCAAGCTAGACAAAGTGAAGCTTTCTTT
CDR3aa: CASSQARQSEAFF
v_gene: TRBV4-1
j_gene: TRBJ1-1
abundance: .
d_gene: .

CDR3nt: TGTGCCAGCAGCTTAACGGAACCCGAGCAGTACTTC
CDR3aa: CASSLTEPEQYF
v_gene: TRBV7-2
j_gene: TRBJ2-7
abundance: .
d_gene: .